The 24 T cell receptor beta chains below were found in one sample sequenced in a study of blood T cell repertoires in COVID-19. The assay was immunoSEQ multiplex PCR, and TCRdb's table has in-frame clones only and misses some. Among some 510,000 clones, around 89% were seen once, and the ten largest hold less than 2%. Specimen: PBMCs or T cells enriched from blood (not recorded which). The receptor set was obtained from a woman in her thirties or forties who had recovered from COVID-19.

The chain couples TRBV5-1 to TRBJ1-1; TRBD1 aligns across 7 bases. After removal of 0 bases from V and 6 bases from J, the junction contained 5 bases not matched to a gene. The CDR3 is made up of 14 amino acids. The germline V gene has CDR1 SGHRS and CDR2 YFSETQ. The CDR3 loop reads CASSLAQGVSEAFF. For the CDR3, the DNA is TGCGCCAGCAGCTTGGCTCAGGGGGTATCTGAAGCTTTCTTT.

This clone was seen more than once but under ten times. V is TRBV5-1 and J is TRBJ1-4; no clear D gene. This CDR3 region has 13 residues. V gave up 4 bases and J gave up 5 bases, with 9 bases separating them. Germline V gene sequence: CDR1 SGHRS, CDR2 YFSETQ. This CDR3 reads CASSPESNEKLFF. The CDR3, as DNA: TGCGCCAGCAGCCCCGAGTCAAATGAAAAACTGTTTTTT.

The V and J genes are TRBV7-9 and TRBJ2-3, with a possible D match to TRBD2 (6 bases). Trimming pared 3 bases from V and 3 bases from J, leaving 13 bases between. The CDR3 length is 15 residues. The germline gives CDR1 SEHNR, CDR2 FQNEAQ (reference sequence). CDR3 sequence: CASSFWAGRTDTQYF. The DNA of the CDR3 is TGTGCCAGCAGCTTTTGGGCGGGGAGGACAGATACGCAGTATTTT.

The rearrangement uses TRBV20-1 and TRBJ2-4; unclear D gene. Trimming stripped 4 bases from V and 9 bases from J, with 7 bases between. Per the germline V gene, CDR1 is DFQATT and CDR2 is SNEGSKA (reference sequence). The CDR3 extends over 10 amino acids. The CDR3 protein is CSAIRGIQYF. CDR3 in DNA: TGCAGTGCTATTAGAGGCATTCAGTACTTC.

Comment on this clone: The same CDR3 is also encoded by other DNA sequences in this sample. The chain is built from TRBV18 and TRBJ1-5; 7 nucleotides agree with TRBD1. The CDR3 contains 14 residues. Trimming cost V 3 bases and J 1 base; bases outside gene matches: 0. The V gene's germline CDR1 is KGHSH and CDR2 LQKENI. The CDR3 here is CASSPGQSNQPQHF. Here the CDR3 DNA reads TGTGCCAGCTCACCGGGACAGAGCAATCAGCCCCAGCATTTT.

The CDR3 here is CASSPSGLGSYEQYF. As DNA, the CDR3 is TGCGCCAGCAGCCCCTCGGGACTAGGATCTTACGAGCAGTACTTC. V gene TRBV10-2 combines with J gene TRBJ2-7; 8 bases line up with TRBD2. The V segment lost 6 bases and the J segment 4 bases; nucleotides outside the gene matches: 11. CDR1 and CDR2 (germline): WSHSY, SAAADI. The CDR3 is 15 amino acids.

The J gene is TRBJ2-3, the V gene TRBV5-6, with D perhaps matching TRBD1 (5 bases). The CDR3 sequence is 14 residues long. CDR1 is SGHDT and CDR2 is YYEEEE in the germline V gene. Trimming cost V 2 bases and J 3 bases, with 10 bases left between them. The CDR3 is CASSFQGSTDTQYF. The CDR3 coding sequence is TGTGCCAGCAGCTTTCAGGGCTCAACAGATACGCAGTATTTT.

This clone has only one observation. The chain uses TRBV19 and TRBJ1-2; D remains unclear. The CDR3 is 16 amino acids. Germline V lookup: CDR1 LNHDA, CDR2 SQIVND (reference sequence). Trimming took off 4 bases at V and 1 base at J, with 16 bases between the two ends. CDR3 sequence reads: CASSTPPLDFNYGYTF. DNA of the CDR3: TGTGCCAGTAGTACTCCACCCCTGGACTTTAACTATGGCTACACCTTC. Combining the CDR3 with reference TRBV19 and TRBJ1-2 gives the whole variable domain DGGITQSPKYLFRKEGQNVTLSCEQNLNHDAMYWYRQDPGQGLRLIYYSQIVNDFQKGDIAEGYSVSREKKESFPLTVTSAQKNPTAFYLCASSTPPLDFNYGYTFGSGTRLTVV.

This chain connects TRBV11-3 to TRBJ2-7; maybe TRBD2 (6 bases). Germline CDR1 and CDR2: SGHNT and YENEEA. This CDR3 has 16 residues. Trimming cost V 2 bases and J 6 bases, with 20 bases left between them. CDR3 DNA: TGTGCCAGCAGCTTACAGGGACTCAACCGTTCTCTCGAGCAGTACTTC. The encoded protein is CASSLQGLNRSLEQYF.

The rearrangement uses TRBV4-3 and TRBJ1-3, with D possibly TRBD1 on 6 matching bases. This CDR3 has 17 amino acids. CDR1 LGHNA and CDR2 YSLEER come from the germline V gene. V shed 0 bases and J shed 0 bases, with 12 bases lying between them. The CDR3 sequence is CASSQEITGHSGNTIYF. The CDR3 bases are TGCGCCAGCAGCCAAGAAATCACGGGACACTCTGGAAACACCATATATTTT.

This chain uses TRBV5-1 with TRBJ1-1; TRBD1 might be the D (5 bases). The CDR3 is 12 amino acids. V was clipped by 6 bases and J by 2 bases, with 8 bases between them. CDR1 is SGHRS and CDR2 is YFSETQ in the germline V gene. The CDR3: CASTGGNTEAFF. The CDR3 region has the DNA TGCGCCAGCACGGGGGGTAACACTGAAGCTTTCTTT.

The CDR3 region has the DNA TGTGCCAGCTCCCCCTATGGAGGACGGAACACTGAAGCTTTCTTT. Protein sequence: CASSPYGGRNTEAFF. The V call is TRBV18, the J call TRBJ1-1; D gene uncertain. Germline-derived CDR1 and CDR2 are KGHSH and LQKENI. The ends were cut back, 6 bases at V and 1 base at J, with 15 bases in the middle. There are 15 residues in the CDR3.

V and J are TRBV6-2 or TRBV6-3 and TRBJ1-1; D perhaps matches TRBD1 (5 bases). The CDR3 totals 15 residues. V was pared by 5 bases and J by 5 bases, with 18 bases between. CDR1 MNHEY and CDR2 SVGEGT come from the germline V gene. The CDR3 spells CASSTLGGVETEAFF. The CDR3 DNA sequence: TGTGCCAGCAGTACCTTGGGAGGGGTCGAAACTGAAGCTTTCTTT.

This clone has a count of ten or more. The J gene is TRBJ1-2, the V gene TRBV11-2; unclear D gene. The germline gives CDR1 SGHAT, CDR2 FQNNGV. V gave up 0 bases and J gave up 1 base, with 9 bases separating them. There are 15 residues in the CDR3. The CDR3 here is CASSLDPSVNYGYTF. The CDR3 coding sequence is TGTGCCAGCAGCTTAGATCCTTCGGTTAACTATGGCTACACCTTC.

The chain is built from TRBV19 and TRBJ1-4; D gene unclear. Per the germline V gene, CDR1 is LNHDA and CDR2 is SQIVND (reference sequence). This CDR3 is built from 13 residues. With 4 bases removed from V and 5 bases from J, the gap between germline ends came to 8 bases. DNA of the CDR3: TGTGCCAGTAGTAGCTACAGAAATGAAAAACTGTTTTTT. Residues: CASSSYRNEKLFF.

The DNA for the CDR3 is TGTGCCAGCAGTCTTCGGGGACAGAGCACAGATACGCAGTATTTT. Residues: CASSLRGQSTDTQYF. The chain combines TRBV9 with TRBJ2-3; TRBD1 aligns across 7 bases. CDR1 and CDR2 from the germline V gene are SGDLS and YYNGEE. This CDR3 comprises 15 residues. With 5 bases clipped from V and 0 bases from J, the junction kept 6 bases outside the gene matches. Variable domain in full (rest from reference TRBV9 and TRBJ2-3): DSGVTQTPKHLITATGQRVTLRCSPRSGDLSVYWYQQSLDQGLQFLIQYYNGEERAKGNILERFSAQQFPDLHSELNLSSLELGDSALYFCASSLRGQSTDTQYFGPGTRLTVL.

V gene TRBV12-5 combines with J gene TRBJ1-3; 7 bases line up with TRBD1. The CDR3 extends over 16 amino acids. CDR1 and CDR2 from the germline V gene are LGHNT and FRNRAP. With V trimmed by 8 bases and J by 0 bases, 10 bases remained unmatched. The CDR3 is CASRGQVAFSGNTIYF. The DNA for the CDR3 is TGTGCTAGTCGAGGACAGGTCGCCTTCTCTGGAAACACCATATATTTT.

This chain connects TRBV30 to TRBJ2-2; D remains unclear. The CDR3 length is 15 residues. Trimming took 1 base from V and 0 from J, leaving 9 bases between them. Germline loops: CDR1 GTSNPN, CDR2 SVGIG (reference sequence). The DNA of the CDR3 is TGTGCCTGGAGTGGATTCGGTTCGAACACCGGGGAGCTGTTTTTT. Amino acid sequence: CAWSGFGSNTGELFF.

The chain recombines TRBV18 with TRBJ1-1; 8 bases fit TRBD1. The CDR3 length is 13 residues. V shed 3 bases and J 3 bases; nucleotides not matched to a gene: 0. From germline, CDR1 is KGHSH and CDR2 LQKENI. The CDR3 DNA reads TGTGCCAGCTCACCGGACAGGGACACTGAAGCTTTCTTT. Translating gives CASSPDRDTEAFF.

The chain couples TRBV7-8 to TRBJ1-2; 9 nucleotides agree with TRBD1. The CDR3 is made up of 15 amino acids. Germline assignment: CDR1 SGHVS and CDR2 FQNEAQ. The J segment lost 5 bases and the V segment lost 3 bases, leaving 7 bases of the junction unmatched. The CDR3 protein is CASSFTGGFEYGYTF. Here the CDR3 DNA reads TGTGCCAGCAGCTTTACAGGGGGCTTCGAGTATGGCTACACCTTC.

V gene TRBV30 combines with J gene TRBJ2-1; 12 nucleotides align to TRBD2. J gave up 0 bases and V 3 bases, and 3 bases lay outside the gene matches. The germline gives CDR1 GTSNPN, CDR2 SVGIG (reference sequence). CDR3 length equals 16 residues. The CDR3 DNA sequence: TGTGCCTGGAGGGTACTAGCGGGAGGCTCCTACAATGAGCAGTTCTTC. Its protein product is CAWRVLAGGSYNEQFF.

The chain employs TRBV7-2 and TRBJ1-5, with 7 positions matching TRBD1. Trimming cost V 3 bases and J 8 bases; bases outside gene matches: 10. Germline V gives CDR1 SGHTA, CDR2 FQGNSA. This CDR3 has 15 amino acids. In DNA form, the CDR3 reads TGTGCCAGCAGCTTCTACAGGGGCCTCGGGGAGCCCCAGCATTTT. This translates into CASSFYRGLGEPQHF.

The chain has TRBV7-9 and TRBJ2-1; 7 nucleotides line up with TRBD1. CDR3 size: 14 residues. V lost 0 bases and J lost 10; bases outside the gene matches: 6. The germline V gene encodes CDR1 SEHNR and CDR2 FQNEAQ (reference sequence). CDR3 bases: TGTGCCAGCAGCTTAGCTCCGGACAGGAGGGAGCAGTTCTTC. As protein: CASSLAPDRREQFF.

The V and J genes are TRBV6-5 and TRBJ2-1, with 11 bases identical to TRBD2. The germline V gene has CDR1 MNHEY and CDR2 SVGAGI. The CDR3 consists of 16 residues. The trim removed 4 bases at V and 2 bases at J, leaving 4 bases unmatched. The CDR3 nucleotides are TGTGCCAGCAGTTTGACTAGCGGGATGGCCTACAATGAGCAGTTCTTC. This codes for CASSLTSGMAYNEQFF.